These 25 T cell receptor delta chains share one sample of origin, sequenced in a study of delta chain sequences of gamma delta T cells. TCRdb reprocessed the 5' RACE reads using CATT. The table shows thousands of delta-chain clones, with 28% occurring only once. The source material was either unsorted cells or a sorted T cell fraction (not recorded which). The receptors stem from a human donor in good health.

In regard to this clone: Since a far larger clone is one base different, this is likely a read error. This sequence joins TRDV2 and TRDJ1; 10 nucleotides agree with TRDD3. This CDR3 is built from 18 residues. CDR1 is GEAIGNYY and CDR2 is EKD in the germline V gene. Here the CDR3 reads CACDPLILGDAVTDKFIF. The CDR3 DNA sequence: TGTGCCTGTGACCCACTAATACTGGGGGATGCCGTCACCGATAAATTCATCTTT.

By sample fraction, this clone is medium-sized. This chain links TRDV2 with TRDJ1, with 9 bases fitting TRDD2. Unmatched junction bases numbered 19, after V lost 3 bases and J lost 0 bases. The CDR3 is made up of 20 amino acids. Per the germline V gene, CDR1 is GEAIGNYY and CDR2 is EKD. Here the CDR3 DNA reads TGTGCCTGTGACGCCCTTCCTACGAGGGTGGGGGACACGTACACCGATAAACTCATCTTT. It specifies CACDALPTRVGDTYTDKLIF.

This clone was seen a single time. With only one base between it and a far larger clone, this is likely a read error. Other DNA sequences in this specimen translate into the identical CDR3. This chain joins TRDV2 and TRDJ1; 7 nucleotides match TRDD3. This CDR3 contains 17 residues. Unmatched junction bases numbered 9, after V lost 0 bases and J lost 0 bases. CDR1 GEAIGNYY and CDR2 EKD come from the germline V gene. The CDR3 DNA follows: TGTGCCTGTGACACCGTCGAGGATACGGGGTACACCGATAAACTCATCTTT. It specifies CACDTVEDTGYTDKLIF.

There is no V gene call, and the J gene is TRDJ1; the D segment call TRDD3 is taken from the table without a DNA check. The CDR3 consists of 31 residues. The CDR3 DNA reads as TGTGCTTCCGATCTCACTCTATCCGACAAGCAGTGGTATCAACGCAGAGTGGACTTGATTAATCTCTTGGGGGGTACCGATAAACTCATCTTT. It translates to CASDLTLSDKQWYQRRVDLINLLGGTDKLIF.

The chain joins TRDV2 to TRDJ1; 9 positions match TRDD3. The V segment lost 1 base and the J segment 8 bases; nucleotides outside the gene matches: 13. Germline V gene lookup returns CDR1 GEAIGNYY and CDR2 EKD. The CDR3 totals 16 residues. CDR3 in amino acids: CACDTVGTGDTKKLIF. The CDR3 DNA sequence: TGTGCCTGTGACACAGTGGGGACGGGGGATACTAAAAAACTCATCTTT.

Regarding this clone: A much larger clone differs from this one at a single base, so this may be a read error. The chain combines TRDV2 with TRDJ1; 10 nucleotides align to TRDD3. With 2 bases clipped from V and 4 bases from J, the junction kept 9 bases outside the gene matches. This CDR3 region has 16 residues. Germline V gene lookup returns CDR1 GEAIGNYY and CDR2 EKD. CDR3 nucleotides: TGTGCCTGTGACATGCTGGGGGATAAGGAGGACGATAAACTCATCTTT. Translated, it gives CACDMLGDKEDDKLIF.

This clone was counted only a few times. This chain joins TRDV2 and TRDJ1; 8 bases align to TRDD3. CDR1 and CDR2 (germline): GEAIGNYY, EKD. The V and J ends lost 0 bases and 0 bases, in that order; junction bases with no gene match: 17. This CDR3 spans 20 amino acids. CDR3 residues: CACDTGSLGYANVYTDKLIF. In DNA, the CDR3 is TGTGCCTGTGACACCGGTTCATTGGGATACGCGAACGTGTACACCGATAAACTCATCTTT.

This clone was found once. One base away lies a much larger clone, so this may be a sequencing read error. The chain couples TRDV2 to TRDJ1; 7 bases are shared with TRDD3. CDR1 and CDR2 from the germline V gene are GEAIGNYY and EKD. V shed 0 bases, J shed 4 bases, and the junction held 16 bases outside the gene matches. CDR3 length: 18 residues. Here the CDR3 reads CACDTVGELGTSDDKLIF. In DNA form, the CDR3 reads TGTGCCTGTGACACCGTAGGCGAACTGGGGACCTCTGACGATAAACTCATCTTT.

Notes on this clone: It may be a read error: a sequence one base away is much more abundant. The same CDR3 can be traced to other DNA sequences in this sample. The rearrangement links TRDV2 to TRDJ1; D tentatively reads TRDD2 or TRDD3 (6 bases each). The length of the CDR3 is 20 residues. V was cut by 1 base and J by 0 bases, with 26 bases left in between. Per germline, CDR1 GEAIGNYY and CDR2 EKD. This CDR3 reads CACDTVTFRTGGEYTDKLIF. CDR3 nucleotides: TGTGCCTGTGACACTGTCACCTTCCGTACCGGGGGAGAGTACACCGATAAACTCATCTTT.

This clone was detected only a few times. V gene TRDV2 combines with J gene TRDJ1; TRDD3 aligns across 10 bases. In germline, CDR1 is GEAIGNYY, CDR2 EKD. The CDR3 length is 18 residues. With V trimmed by 1 base and J by 4 bases, 14 bases remained unmatched. CDR3 sequence: CACDTIGGYSGSDDKLIF. The CDR3 DNA reads TGTGCCTGTGACACGATTGGGGGATACTCCGGCTCTGACGATAAACTCATCTTT.

This clone was observed a few times. The J gene is TRDJ1, the V gene TRDV2, with TRDD3 identical over 9 bases. The V gene's germline CDR1 is GEAIGNYY and CDR2 EKD. CDR3 size: 15 residues. With 0 bases clipped from V and 4 bases from J, the junction kept 5 bases outside the gene matches. CDR3 loop: CACDTLGDFGDKLIF. The DNA for the CDR3 is TGTGCCTGTGACACCCTGGGGGATTTTGGCGATAAACTCATCTTT.

By frequency in the sample, this clone is medium-sized (0.01 to 0.1%). The rearrangement links TRDV2 to TRDJ1; 13 bases fit TRDD3. The CDR3 is made up of 17 amino acids. With 2 bases clipped from V and 0 bases from J, the junction kept 5 bases outside the gene matches. CDR1 is GEAIGNYY and CDR2 is EKD in the germline V gene. In DNA, the CDR3 is TGTGCCTGTGACAGACTGGGGGATACGCGATACACCGATAAACTCATCTTT. As protein: CACDRLGDTRYTDKLIF.

The chain uses TRDV2 and TRDJ1, with a tentative D call TRDD3 (5 bases). The V and J ends lost 0 bases and 0 bases respectively, with 19 bases between them. CDR1 GEAIGNYY and CDR2 EKD come from the germline V gene. The CDR3 consists of 18 residues. The CDR3 region is CACDTVNTRTQYTDKLIF. For the CDR3, the DNA is TGTGCCTGTGACACCGTGAATACGCGCACCCAGTACACCGATAAACTCATCTTT.

J is TRDJ1 and V is TRDV2, with 9 bases matching TRDD3. Looked up from germline, CDR1 is GEAIGNYY and CDR2 is EKD. The CDR3 is 18 residues long. J gave up 0 bases and V 0 bases, and 10 bases lay outside the gene matches. This chain's CDR3 is CACDTPVLGEKYTDKLIF. CDR3 in DNA: TGTGCCTGTGACACCCCGGTACTGGGGGAAAAGTACACCGATAAACTCATCTTT.

In regard to this clone: A read error is the likely source, as a far larger clone sits one nucleotide away. The sample carries other DNA sequences with the same CDR3. V and J are TRDV2 and TRDJ1; 8 bases line up with TRDD3. Germline CDR1 is GEAIGNYY and CDR2 is EKD. The CDR3 is 19 amino acids. The CDR3 is CACDMVYGTGGHFADKLIF. The CDR3 nucleotides read TGCGCCTGTGACATGGTTTATGGTACTGGGGGCCATTTTGCCGATAAACTCATCTTT.

This clone is labeled as large (0.1 to 1%). J is TRDJ1 and V is TRDV2, with TRDD3 matching 12 bases. Germline V gene sequence: CDR1 GEAIGNYY, CDR2 EKD. This CDR3 is built from 20 residues. V shed 0 bases and J 7 bases; nucleotides not matched to a gene: 20. The CDR3 DNA sequence: TGTGCCTGTGACACCGTGGGACTGGGGGATACAATTTTATCGTCGGCTAAACTCATCTTT. This sequence encodes CACDTVGLGDTILSSAKLIF.

To note about this clone: A far larger clone is just one base off, so this is likely a read error. Other nucleotide sequences in the sample specify the same CDR3. The chain links TRDV2 to TRDJ1; 8 bases map to TRDD3. CDR1 is GEAIGNYY, CDR2 EKD, per germline. The CDR3 runs to 22 residues. The CDR3 region is CACDSVEPHRGGISQYTDKLIF. CDR3 bases: TGTGCATGTGACTCCGTGGAACCACATAGGGGGGGGATAAGCCAGTACACCGATAAACTCATCTTT.

A word on this clone: One base away lies a much larger clone, so this may be a sequencing read error. J is TRDJ1 and V is TRDV2, with TRDD3 as a possible D gene (5 bases). The CDR3 runs to 18 residues. CDR1 GEAIGNYY and CDR2 EKD come from the germline V gene. Deletions cut 3 bases from V and 1 base from J, with 23 bases between. The chain's CDR3 is CACDAVSPIGGSTDKLIF. CDR3 coding DNA: TGTGCCTGTGACGCCGTAAGTCCCATCGGGGGGTCCACCGATAAACTCATCTTT.

This clone was seen more than once but under ten times. The chain is built from TRDV2 and TRDJ1; TRDD3 aligns across 8 bases. Germline values: CDR1 GEAIGNYY, CDR2 EKD. V dropped 6 bases and J dropped 4; count of bases not matched to a gene: 15. The CDR3 contains 16 residues. CDR3 region: CACLVLGAQTHDKLIF. The CDR3 nucleotides read TGTGCCTGTCTTGTACTGGGGGCTCAGACCCACGATAAACTCATCTTT.

Sample share makes this clone medium-sized. The chain is built from TRDV2 and TRDJ1; D is possibly TRDD3 (6 bases). Trimming shortened V by 0 bases and J by 0 bases, and 22 bases separated the two germline ends. The CDR3 is 19 residues long. In germline, CDR1 is GEAIGNYY, CDR2 EKD. In DNA form, the CDR3 reads TGTGCCTGTGACACCATATTGATTACCGGGGGACCGTACACCGATAAACTCATCTTT. It encodes CACDTILITGGPYTDKLIF.

For this clone: TCRdb's entry gives the protein of a much larger clone, which mismatches this DNA's translation at residue 20, likely from a read error; the protein reported here is translated from the DNA. CDR3 coding DNA: TGTGCCTGTGACTCCGTGGAACCACATAGGGGGGGGATAAGCCAGTACACCGATAAACCCATCTTT. Protein sequence: CACDSVEPHRGGISQYTDKPIF. The chain carries TRDV2 and TRDJ1; 8 positions match TRDD3. The CDR3 has 22 amino acids. Germline V gene lookup returns CDR1 GEAIGNYY and CDR2 EKD.

Relative to its sample, this clone is medium-sized. It may be a read error: a sequence one base away is much more abundant. Other DNA sequences in the sample encode the same CDR3. CDR3 coding DNA: TGTGCCTGTGACTCCTTACTGGGGGATACGCACACCGATAAACTCATCTTT. This codes for CACDSLLGDTHTDKLIF. V usage is TRDV2 and J usage is TRDJ1; 13 bases align to TRDD3. CDR3 length equals 17 residues. The germline gives CDR1 GEAIGNYY, CDR2 EKD. With V trimmed by 3 bases and J by 0 bases, 6 bases remained unmatched.

The chain combines TRDV2 with TRDJ1; TRDD3 matches 11 bases. Germline V gene data show CDR1 as GEAIGNYY and CDR2 as EKD. The CDR3 spans 20 residues. V shed 3 bases, J shed 4 bases, and the junction held 21 bases outside the gene matches. DNA of the CDR3: TGTGCCTGTGACTCCTTACTGGGGGATAAGGCTGTGGGGCACGACGATAAACTCATCTTT. The encoded protein is CACDSLLGDKAVGHDDKLIF.

This clone showed up just a few times. This likely stems from a read error, as it lies one base from a far larger clone. This same CDR3 is encoded by further DNA sequences in the sample. The chain has TRDV2 and TRDJ3, with D tentatively TRDD3 (8 bases). There are 20 residues in the CDR3. Germline CDR1 GEAIGNYY, CDR2 EKD. CDR3 nucleotide sequence: TGTGCCTGTGACACCGCTGGGGGAAACCAACCTTCCTGGGACACCCGGCAGATGTTTTTC. Protein: CACDTAGGNQPSWDTRQMFF.

By proportion, this clone is large. The chain has TRDV2 and TRDJ1; D uncertain. The germline CDR1 and CDR2 sequences are GEAIGNYY and EKD. The CDR3 length is 14 residues. The V gene lost 2 bases and the J gene lost 2 bases, with 11 bases spanning the gap. The CDR3: CACDNVLITDKLIF. The CDR3 DNA follows: TGTGCCTGTGACAACGTACTGATTACCGATAAACTCATCTTT.